This T cell receptor beta chain was identified during a study of OX40 agonist ivuxolimab in advanced cancers. Regarding the research as a whole: The costimulatory receptor OX40 (CD134) was targeted by ivuxolimab, a fully human IgG2 agonistic monoclonal antibody. Among the 50 to 55 dose-escalation patients, about 20 had hepatocellular carcinoma, roughly 15 melanoma, 9 renal cell carcinoma and 9 head and neck cancer. Patients were allowed to have had prior anti-PD-1, anti-PD-L1 or anti-CTLA-4 therapy, and 30% to 40% of the dose-escalation patients had previously received checkpoint inhibitors. A male proportion of around 83% and a mean age of approximately 55 years, ranging from 23 to 79, were recorded for the dose-escalation cohort. Partial responses occurred in three dose-escalation patients: two with cutaneous melanoma and one with hepatocellular carcinoma. Peripheral TCRbeta sequencing was intended to test whether TCR sequence diversity was altered and clonal T-cell expansion was caused by ivuxolimab. Intravenous ivuxolimab was administered to patients every 2 weeks at six dose levels: 0.01, 0.1, 0.3, 1.5, 3 and 10 mg/kg. The paper reports the monotherapy dose-escalation portion (N = 52 patients) of the phase I ivuxolimab trial. Study-wide findings and limitations: At doses of 0.1 to 3.0 mg/kg, clonal expansion of both CD4+ and CD8+ T cells in blood was seen between baseline and week 6. Low levels of normalized T-cell clonal expansion were also seen in some nonresponding patients. After ivuxolimab, expanded clones were on average more numerous among CD8+ T cells than among CD4+ T cells. The antigen specificity of the peripheral T cells that underwent clonal expansion was not determined. In the 0.1-3.0 mg/kg groups, partial responders were among the patients with the lowest normalized peripheral clonal expansion, particularly in CD8+ T cells.

CDR1 LNHDA and CDR2 SQIVND were looked up in the germline V gene (reference sequence). There are 14 amino acids in the CDR3, from cysteine to phenylalanine inclusive. The only DNA kept is the CDR3, 42 bases in frame from the first base. V gives up 7 bases and J gives up 3 bases, and the segment between their germline ends measures 12 bases. As concerns this clone: Its cognate antigen has yet to be identified. Base qualities were left out, and no much larger clone turns up one base away.

The trial excluded patients who had a history of autoimmune disease or were on systemic immunosuppression. Peripheral blood for TCR sequencing was collected from all dose cohorts at baseline, on cycle 4 day 1, and on cycle 7 day 1. Samples came from an open-label, multicenter, first-in-human phase I dose-escalation trial of ivuxolimab. The trial enrolled adults with locally advanced or metastatic head and neck squamous cell, hepatocellular, melanoma or renal cell carcinoma. Before TCR sequencing, CD4+ and CD8+ T cells were separately sorted from peripheral blood. For sequencing of the TCRbeta CDR3 region, genomic DNA was extracted from the sorted cells. The immunoSEQ Assay was used for sequencing of TCRbeta CDR3 regions. TCRdb took this table from immuneACCESS and kept in-frame rearrangements with V and J called. Such tables lack part of the clones; where checked against another copy, unresolved V genes explain under half of the gap, and the rest is unexplained. Present in this sample are about 87,000 clones, about 83% of which were seen just once. Around 1.5% of the sample is held by the ten biggest clonotypes.

The sequencing used CD4+ or CD8+ T cells sorted from blood, collected in a trial of the OX40 agonist ivuxolimab. The receptor chain draws on TRBV19 and TRBJ1-4, with TRBD1 as a weak D call on 6 bases. This TCR was recovered from an adult with an advanced solid tumor such as melanoma, head and neck, liver or kidney cancer. The nucleotide sequence reads TGTGCCAGTACCTCGTGGGGGCCTAATGAAAAACTGTTTTTT. It encodes CASTSWGPNEKLFF.